This T cell receptor (beta chain) was captured in a study of blood T cell repertoires in COVID-19. Study information: The origin of the acute and convalescent COVID-19 samples was the United States, Italy and Spain. Nucleic acid was either cDNA or gDNA, and it came from T cells, B-cell-depleted T cells, or PBMCs.

The CDR3 covers 16 residues. Trimming cost V 4 bases and J 8 bases; bases outside gene matches: 13. Germline V gene sequence: CDR1 LGHDT, CDR2 YNNKEL (reference sequence). Per the study methods: How many nucleated cells were present was estimated from reference gene primer amplification. Sequencing was performed with immunoSEQ multiplex PCR; in TCRdb, only in-frame clones are kept and a portion is missing. The V and J calls and the clone size are those of that table, but D and trimming were determined from the DNA. The sample has 240,000 or so clones, around 83% seen once; the top ten hold around 11%.

The sequencing input was peripheral blood. The chain employs TRBV3-1 (or the pseudogene TRBV3-2) and TRBJ1-4; 7 bases agree with TRBD1. This receptor was identified in a woman aged 55-69 years with active or convalescent COVID-19. CDR3 amino acids: CASSRIGTAEGEKLFF. CDR3 sequence (DNA): TGTGCCAGCAGCCGTATCGGGACAGCCGAGGGGGAAAAACTGTTTTTT.